The 27 T cell receptor beta chains in this list originate from one sample, sequenced in a study of blood T cell repertoires in COVID-19. Method: immunoSEQ multiplex PCR; TCRdb's copy keeps in-frame clones and lacks some. This table holds 250,000 or so clones, around 84% found once. Sequenced input: peripheral blood. The source is a woman between 40 and 55 years old who had recovered from COVID-19.

The chain couples TRBV5-1 to TRBJ2-1; 13 bases are shared with TRBD2. The CDR3 contains 15 residues. Trimming cost V 0 bases and J 12 bases; bases outside gene matches: 6. Germline CDR1 SGHRS, CDR2 YFSETQ. CDR3 sequence reads: CASSLDTSGGVVQFF. The CDR3 nucleotides are TGCGCCAGCAGCTTGGATACTAGCGGGGGGGTTGTGCAGTTCTTC.

V usage is TRBV12-3 or TRBV12-4 and J usage is TRBJ2-7; D perhaps matches TRBD2 (5 bases). The CDR3 has 11 amino acids. Trimming took 3 bases from V and 10 from J, leaving 10 bases between them. CDR3 DNA sequence: TGTGCCAGCAGTTTGAGGGCAGTTCAGTACTTC. Translated, it gives CASSLRAVQYF.

The chain has TRBV10-3 and TRBJ1-1; 9 bases map to TRBD1. Trimming cost V 5 bases and J 7 bases; bases outside gene matches: 14. The CDR3 covers 16 residues. Germline V gene lookup returns CDR1 ENHRY and CDR2 SYGVKD. The CDR3, as DNA: TGTGCCATCAGTAGTTCCGGGACAGGGTATCGCGGTGAAGCTTTCTTT. It codes for CAISSSGTGYRGEAFF.

The chain is built from TRBV15 and TRBJ2-6; 7 nucleotides line up with TRBD2. The V and J ends lost 5 bases and 1 base, in that order; junction bases with no gene match: 11. Looked up from germline, CDR1 is LNHNV and CDR2 is YYDKDF (reference sequence). This CDR3 spans 18 amino acids. The CDR3 protein is CATSSSAGVWSGANVLTF. The CDR3, as DNA: TGTGCCACCAGCTCCAGTGCGGGGGTCTGGTCTGGGGCCAACGTCCTGACTTTC.

This rearrangement joins TRBV6-5 to TRBJ2-1; TRBD1 agrees at 8 bases. The germline CDR1 and CDR2 sequences are MNHEY and SVGAGI. V shed 6 bases, J shed 8 bases, and the junction held 6 bases outside the gene matches. This CDR3 has 13 amino acids. The CDR3 nucleotides read TGTGCCAGCAGCTACGGACAGGGCGATGAGCAGTTCTTC. This gives the protein CASSYGQGDEQFF.

The chain carries TRBV10-3 and TRBJ1-1, with D unresolved. Germline lookup yields CDR1 ENHRY and CDR2 SYGVKD. The CDR3 extends over 16 amino acids. Trimming removed 2 bases from V and 0 bases from J, with 13 bases in between. This CDR3 is CAISEAGGRLNTEAFF. The CDR3 DNA reads TGTGCCATCAGTGAGGCTGGTGGCAGATTGAACACTGAAGCTTTCTTT.

The chain combines TRBV11-2 with TRBJ2-7; TRBD1 agrees at 9 bases. CDR1 is SGHAT and CDR2 is FQNNGV in the germline V gene. V lost 0 bases and J lost 4; bases outside the gene matches: 4. This CDR3 is built from 15 residues. The CDR3 DNA follows: TGTGCCAGCAGCTTAGAGGGACAGGGTTTTTACGAGCAGTACTTC. Protein product: CASSLEGQGFYEQYF.

The chain employs TRBV3-1 (or the pseudogene TRBV3-2) and TRBJ2-7, with D possibly TRBD1 on 5 matching bases. The CDR3 is made up of 14 amino acids. V was cut by 0 bases and J by 6 bases, with 12 bases left in between. Germline CDR1 LGHDT, CDR2 YNNKEL (reference sequence). The CDR3 DNA follows: TGTGCCAGCAGCCAAGACGCAGGGCCGGGCGAGCAGTACTTC. It translates to CASSQDAGPGEQYF.

The rearrangement uses TRBV2 and TRBJ2-3; D is unresolved. V shed 8 bases and J shed 4 bases, with 10 bases lying between them. CDR1 and CDR2 from the germline V gene are SNHLY and FYNNEI. This CDR3 is 12 amino acids long. The DNA of the CDR3 is TGTGCCAGCGGAACAGAAGCAGATACGCAGTATTTT. Translated: CASGTEADTQYF.

V and J are TRBV30 and TRBJ1-1, with D perhaps matching TRBD1 (5 bases). Trimming took 4 bases from V and 0 from J, leaving 9 bases between them. The CDR3 loop spans 13 amino acids. Per germline, CDR1 GTSNPN and CDR2 SVGIG (reference sequence). The CDR3 DNA reads as TGTGCCTGGATTCTGGACATGAACACTGAAGCTTTCTTT. Residues: CAWILDMNTEAFF. The whole variable domain, remainder taken from reference TRBV30 and TRBJ1-1, is SQTIHQWPATLVQPVGSPLSLECTVEGTSNPNLYWYRQAAGRGLQLLFYSVGIGQISSEVPQNLSASRPQDRQFILSSKKLLLSDSGFYLCAWILDMNTEAFFGQGTRLTVV.

V and J are TRBV28 and TRBJ1-4; 9 bases map to TRBD1. The CDR3 loop spans 15 amino acids. Germline assignment: CDR1 MDHEN and CDR2 SYDVKM. V gave up 5 bases and J gave up 5 bases; unmatched junction bases: 6. This CDR3 reads CASSTGGAMNEKLFF. CDR3 DNA sequence: TGTGCCAGCAGTACAGGGGGCGCGATGAATGAAAAACTGTTTTTT. Drawing the rest from reference TRBV28 and TRBJ1-4, the complete variable domain is DVKVTQSSRYLVKRTGEKVFLECVQDMDHENMFWYRQDPGLGLRLIYFSYDVKMKEKGDIPEGYSVSREKKERFSLILESASTNQTSMYLCASSTGGAMNEKLFFGSGTQLSVL.

This clone appeared once. V is TRBV11-2 and J is TRBJ2-5; no clear D. The germline gives CDR1 SGHAT, CDR2 FQNNGV. V was trimmed by 2 bases and J by 4 bases, leaving 5 bases between them. The CDR3 length is 12 residues. The CDR3 sequence: CASSLQLETQYF. CDR3 nucleotide sequence: TGTGCCAGCAGCTTACAGTTAGAGACCCAGTACTTC.

This sequence joins TRBV2 and TRBJ1-4; 11 bases are shared with TRBD1. Germline lookup yields CDR1 SNHLY and CDR2 FYNNEI. The CDR3 runs 17 residues. V was pared by 8 bases and J by 0 bases, with 8 bases of the junction left unmatched. The CDR3 bases are TGTGCCAGCTCCCCCGGGACAGGGGGAGCAACTAATGAAAAACTGTTTTTT. Translated, it gives CASSPGTGGATNEKLFF. Based on the CDR3 plus reference TRBV2 and TRBJ1-4, the full variable domain is EPEVTQTPSHQVTQMGQEVILRCVPISNHLYFYWYRQILGQKVEFLVSFYNNEISEKSEIFDDQFSVERPDGSNFTLKIRSTKLEDSAMYFCASSPGTGGATNEKLFFGSGTQLSVL.

This clone was counted between two and nine times. The V call is TRBV28, the J call TRBJ2-1; 8 positions match TRBD2. V was clipped by 3 bases and J by 13 bases; unmatched bases: 5. Germline V gene sequence: CDR1 MDHEN, CDR2 SYDVKM. CDR3 size: 12 residues. CDR3 sequence reads: CASSFRGGEQFF. In DNA form, the CDR3 reads TGTGCCAGCAGTTTCCGGGGGGGTGAACAGTTCTTC. The full variable domain, its missing parts supplied by reference TRBV28 and TRBJ2-1, is DVKVTQSSRYLVKRTGEKVFLECVQDMDHENMFWYRQDPGLGLRLIYFSYDVKMKEKGDIPEGYSVSREKKERFSLILESASTNQTSMYLCASSFRGGEQFFGPGTRLTVL.

The CDR3 coding sequence is TGTGCCAGCAGCCAAGATTTACGAGACAGGAATTCACCCCTCCACTTT. Translation: CASSQDLRDRNSPLHF. The V call is TRBV14, the J call TRBJ1-6, with a possible D match to TRBD1 (6 bases). The CDR3 is 16 residues long. The V end was cut by 0 bases, the J end by 7 bases, with 13 bases between. Per the germline V gene, CDR1 is SGHDN and CDR2 is FVKESK.

The chain has TRBV7-2 and TRBJ2-1, with TRBD2 matching over 7 bases. Trimming at V came to 4 bases and at J to 7 bases, leaving 10 bases not matched to a gene. In germline, CDR1 is SGHTA, CDR2 FQGNSA. The CDR3 is made up of 15 amino acids. CDR3 DNA: TGTGCCAGCAGCTCCCCGCGGGGGAACTTTAATGAGCAGTTCTTC. Its translation is CASSSPRGNFNEQFF.

The V gene is TRBV5-1, the J gene TRBJ2-7; 9 bases are shared with TRBD1. The CDR3 is 14 residues long. From germline, CDR1 is SGHRS and CDR2 YFSETQ. V was clipped by 2 bases and J by 6 bases; unmatched bases: 6. CDR3: CASSFRTGEGEQYF. The CDR3 nucleotides are TGCGCCAGCAGCTTCAGGACAGGGGAAGGCGAGCAGTACTTC.

The rearrangement links TRBV6-5 to TRBJ2-2, with a possible D match to TRBD2 (6 bases). The germline V gene encodes CDR1 MNHEY and CDR2 SVGAGI. Trimming shortened V by 6 bases and J by 2 bases, and 10 bases separated the two germline ends. CDR3 length: 14 amino acids. CDR3 DNA sequence: TGTGCCAGCAGGGGGAGGCTTAACACCGGGGAGCTGTTTTTT. It translates to CASRGRLNTGELFF.

CDR3 in amino acids: CASSPTPTGYNQPQHF. CDR3 coding DNA: TGTGCCAGCAGTCCTACTCCTACAGGGTACAATCAGCCCCAGCATTTT. The J gene is TRBJ1-5, the V gene TRBV28; D is possibly TRBD1 (6 bases). CDR3 size: 16 residues. Deletions cut 5 bases from V and 3 bases from J, with 17 bases between. Germline values: CDR1 MDHEN, CDR2 SYDVKM.

The chain's CDR3 is CSVTGNNYGYTF. The CDR3 DNA follows: TGCAGCGTTACAGGGAATAACTATGGCTACACCTTC. The genes are TRBV29-1 and TRBJ1-2; perhaps TRBD1 as D (6 bases). The CDR3 consists of 12 residues. Trimming shortened V by 5 bases and J by 1 base, and 8 bases separated the two germline ends. Looked up from germline, CDR1 is SQVTM and CDR2 is ANQGSEA.

The CDR3 sequence is CASSVQPGGDEAFF. CDR3 DNA: TGTGCCAGCAGCGTACAACCAGGGGGCGATGAAGCTTTCTTT. The chain employs TRBV9 and TRBJ1-1, with 8 bases lining up with TRBD1. J gave up 7 bases and V 1 base, and 6 bases lay outside the gene matches. This CDR3 is built from 14 residues. CDR1 SGDLS and CDR2 YYNGEE come from the germline V gene.

The chain couples TRBV2 to TRBJ2-7; D might be TRBD1 (6 bases). Germline CDR1 and CDR2: SNHLY and FYNNEI. The CDR3 length is 16 residues. Trimming shortened V by 6 bases and J by 3 bases, and 21 bases separated the two germline ends. The CDR3 DNA sequence: TGTGCCAGCAGCCGACTAAGGACAGCGGATGGCTACGAGCAGTACTTC. This translates into CASSRLRTADGYEQYF.

CDR3 sequence: CASSPGQGTLEQYF. Here the CDR3 DNA reads TGTGCCAGCTCGCCGGGACAGGGGACCCTCGAGCAGTACTTC. The J gene is TRBJ2-7, the V gene TRBV18; 10 bases agree with TRBD1. This CDR3 has 14 amino acids. Germline V CDR1 and CDR2: KGHSH, LQKENI. The V and J ends lost 6 bases and 6 bases, in that order; junction bases with no gene match: 8.

The chain has TRBV11-3 and TRBJ2-2; weak D call: TRBD2 (5 bases). CDR3 length: 15 residues. Per the germline V gene, CDR1 is SGHNT and CDR2 is YENEEA. Trimming cost V 3 bases and J 5 bases, with 13 bases left between them. This CDR3 is CASSLLRWRTGELFF. In DNA form, the CDR3 reads TGTGCCAGCAGCTTGCTCCGGTGGAGGACCGGGGAGCTGTTTTTT.

V usage is TRBV6-5 and J usage is TRBJ1-2; D perhaps matches TRBD1 (5 bases). Germline CDR1 and CDR2: MNHEY and SVGAGI. Trimming shortened V by 0 bases and J by 4 bases, and 12 bases separated the two germline ends. The CDR3 contains 15 residues. The CDR3 sequence: CASSYSGDGGYGYTF. In DNA, the CDR3 is TGTGCCAGCAGTTACTCGGGGGACGGGGGCTATGGCTACACCTTC.

The rearrangement uses TRBV5-6 and TRBJ2-3; TRBD1 matches at 9 bases. Germline V CDR1 and CDR2: SGHDT, YYEEEE. The trim removed 2 bases at V and 6 bases at J, leaving 4 bases unmatched. The CDR3 is 14 amino acids. The CDR3 DNA sequence: TGTGCCAGCAGCTTTACAGGGGGCAAGGATACGCAGTATTTT. It translates to CASSFTGGKDTQYF.

V and J are TRBV5-1 and TRBJ1-2, with 8 positions matching TRBD1. The germline V gene has CDR1 SGHRS and CDR2 YFSETQ. V dropped 2 bases and J dropped 4; count of bases not matched to a gene: 7. CDR3 length: 15 residues. CDR3 sequence (DNA): TGCGCCAGCAGCTTTATCCCGACAGGGGCCTATGGCTACACCTTC. Its protein product is CASSFIPTGAYGYTF.